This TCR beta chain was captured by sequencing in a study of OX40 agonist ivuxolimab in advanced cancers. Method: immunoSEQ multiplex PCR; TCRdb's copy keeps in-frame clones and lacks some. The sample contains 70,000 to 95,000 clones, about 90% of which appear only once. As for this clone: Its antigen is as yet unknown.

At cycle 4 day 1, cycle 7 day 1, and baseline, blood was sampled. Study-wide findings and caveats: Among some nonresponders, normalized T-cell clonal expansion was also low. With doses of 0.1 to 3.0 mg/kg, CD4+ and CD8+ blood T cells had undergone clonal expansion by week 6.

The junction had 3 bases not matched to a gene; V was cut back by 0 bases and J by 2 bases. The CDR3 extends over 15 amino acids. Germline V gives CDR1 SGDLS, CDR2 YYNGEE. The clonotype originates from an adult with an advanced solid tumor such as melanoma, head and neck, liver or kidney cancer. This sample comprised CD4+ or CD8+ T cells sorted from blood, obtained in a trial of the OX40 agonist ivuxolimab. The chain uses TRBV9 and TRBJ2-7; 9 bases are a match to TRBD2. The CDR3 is CASSVGGGRAYEQYF. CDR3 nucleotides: TGTGCCAGCAGCGTAGGTGGCGGGAGGGCCTACGAGCAGTACTTC.